Given below is one T cell receptor (beta chain) in context. These data come from a study of blood T cell repertoires in COVID-19. About the study: T cells, B-cell-depleted T cells, or PBMCs supplied cDNA or gDNA.

The method was immunoSEQ multiplex PCR; TCRdb's version includes in-frame clones alone and lacks a portion of them. The sample shows about 230,000 clones, just over 85% of them seen only once. Material for sequencing was peripheral blood. The clonotype originates from a man aged 50-59 years with COVID-19, enrolled during active disease.

The CDR3, as DNA: TGTGCCTGGAGGCGGACAAAGGATCAGCCCCAGCATTTT. This sequence encodes CAWRRTKDQPQHF. The rearrangement joins TRBV30 to TRBJ1-5; a possible D gene is TRBD1 (5 bases). V dropped 3 bases and J dropped 5 bases, with 11 bases sitting between them. Germline V gene lookup returns CDR1 GTSNPN and CDR2 SVGIG (reference sequence). The CDR3 sequence is 13 residues long.